These 13 T cell receptor beta chains originate from one sample sequenced in a study of cytomegalovirus exposure and HLA in healthy donors. Amplification used 60 Vbeta primers and 13 Jbeta primers. Profiled with immunoSEQ multiplex PCR; TCRdb holds only in-frame clones, not every one. Of over 150,000 clones detected, around four fifths appear once; the ten largest clones hold about 13%. The sample consisted of PBMCs. These receptors came from a woman between 50 and 59 years old in good health and CMV-seropositive.

The CDR3: CASSLAVSLTNTGELFF. Here the CDR3 DNA reads TGTGCCAGCAGCTTAGCAGTATCACTTACCAACACCGGGGAGCTGTTTTTT. This chain links TRBV7-2 with TRBJ2-2; no clear D gene. The V end lost 0 bases, the J end lost 2 bases, and 13 bases lay between the germline ends. The CDR3 length is 17 residues. Per the germline V gene, CDR1 is SGHTA and CDR2 is FQGNSA.

The chain is built from TRBV19 and TRBJ1-5, with unresolved D. Trimming stripped 4 bases from V and 2 bases from J, with 9 bases between. The CDR3 is 14 residues long. Germline CDR1 LNHDA, CDR2 SQIVND (reference sequence). The CDR3 DNA reads as TGTGCCAGTAGTAATGGGCGGGGCAATCAGCCCCAGCATTTT. Translation: CASSNGRGNQPQHF.

The chain carries TRBV19 and TRBJ1-1, with D perhaps matching TRBD1 (6 bases). Germline-derived CDR1 and CDR2 are LNHDA and SQIVND (reference sequence). V was clipped by 3 bases and J by 4 bases, with 15 bases between them. This CDR3 has 15 amino acids. The CDR3 DNA is TGTGCCAGTAGTATTAGTAACAGGGCCCTCACTGAAGCTTTCTTT. Residues: CASSISNRALTEAFF.

The chain joins TRBV12-5 to TRBJ1-4, with 10 nucleotides matching TRBD1. The CDR3 length is 21 residues. Germline loops: CDR1 LGHNT, CDR2 FRNRAP. The V and J ends lost 0 bases and 7 bases, in that order; junction bases with no gene match: 20. CDR3 bases: TGTGCTAGTGGTTTGGTACAAAAAGCCGGGACAGGGGCCCGTGGGAGTGAAAAACTGTTTTTT. Translating gives CASGLVQKAGTGARGSEKLFF.

The gene calls are TRBV5-8 and TRBJ1-3; D is unresolved. CDR3 length: 14 amino acids. Germline V gene sequence: CDR1 SGHTS, CDR2 YDEGEE. V shed 2 bases and J shed 5 bases, with 11 bases lying between them. The CDR3 region is CASSFEGPRNTIYF. CDR3 DNA sequence: TGTGCCAGCAGCTTCGAGGGCCCCCGAAACACCATATATTTT.

The chain joins TRBV6-5 to TRBJ2-7, with D unclear. The germline gives CDR1 MNHEY, CDR2 SVGAGI. This CDR3 has 12 amino acids. The CDR3 sequence: CVSTLPSYEQYF. CDR3 coding DNA: TGTGTGTCTACTCTACCCTCCTACGAGCAGTACTTC.

This clone was found once. This chain connects TRBV5-6 to TRBJ1-1; D remains ambiguous. The V end lost 0 bases, the J end lost 0 bases, and 6 bases lay between the germline ends. The CDR3 sequence is 14 residues long. Germline values: CDR1 SGHDT, CDR2 YYEEEE. CDR3 sequence (DNA): TGTGCCAGCAGCTTGGTCGGGGTGAACACTGAAGCTTTCTTT. This encodes CASSLVGVNTEAFF.

The chain employs TRBV5-1 and TRBJ2-5; tentatively, D is TRBD2 (5 bases). Germline CDR1 and CDR2: SGHRS and YFSETQ. This CDR3 is built from 15 residues. Between the trimmed V and J ends, which lost 6 bases and 2 bases, there was a span of 17 bases. The CDR3 spells CASTRGSLGQETQYF. CDR3 in DNA: TGCGCCAGCACCAGAGGGTCCCTGGGGCAAGAGACCCAGTACTTC.

The chain combines TRBV5-5 with TRBJ1-2, with TRBD1 matching over 7 bases. Germline V CDR1 and CDR2: SGHKS, YYEKEE (reference sequence). J lost 8 bases, V lost 4 bases, and 14 bases had no gene match. This CDR3 is built from 15 residues. CDR3 in DNA: TGTGCCAGCAGCGACAACCCCGGGACAGTCATCGGCTACACCTTC. Encoded protein: CASSDNPGTVIGYTF.

The rearrangement uses TRBV5-1 and TRBJ2-7; the D is unclear. The CDR3 is made up of 14 amino acids. Germline loops: CDR1 SGHRS, CDR2 YFSETQ. Trimming removed 1 base at V and 2 bases at J, with 10 bases between. The CDR3 sequence is CASSLSSVAYEQYF. As DNA, the CDR3 is TGCGCCAGCAGCTTGAGCTCGGTAGCCTACGAGCAGTACTTC.

The rearrangement links TRBV5-1 to TRBJ1-4; possible D gene TRBD1, 6 bases. V gave up 4 bases and J gave up 3 bases, with 22 bases separating them. CDR1 is SGHRS and CDR2 is YFSETQ in the germline V gene. The CDR3 spans 18 residues. This chain's CDR3 is CASSPRDTPPFANEKLFF. Written as DNA, the CDR3 is TGCGCCAGCAGCCCCCGGGACACCCCTCCGTTTGCTAATGAAAAACTGTTTTTT.

V gene TRBV5-1 combines with J gene TRBJ2-6, with D hard to call. V lost 0 bases, J lost 4 bases, and 11 bases lay in between. Germline V gene sequence: CDR1 SGHRS, CDR2 YFSETQ. CDR3 length equals 16 residues. The CDR3, as DNA: TGCGCCAGCAGCTTGGGCGGATATGTCGGGGCCAACGTCCTGACTTTC. Encoded protein: CASSLGGYVGANVLTF. The variable domain in full, with the rest retrieved from reference TRBV5-1 and TRBJ2-6, is KAGVTQTPRYLIKTRGQQVTLSCSPISGHRSVSWYQQTPGQGLQFLFEYFSETQRNKGNFPGRFSGRQFSNSRSEMNVSTLELGDSALYLCASSLGGYVGANVLTFGAGSRLTVL.

The gene calls are TRBV5-1 and TRBJ2-1; D may be TRBD1 (5 bases). The CDR3 loop spans 14 amino acids. The V end lost 0 bases, the J end lost 8 bases, and 12 bases lay between the germline ends. Germline CDR1 SGHRS, CDR2 YFSETQ. The CDR3 nucleotides read TGCGCCAGCAGCTTGGGGCAGGGAATCTATGAGCAGTTCTTC. It yields the protein CASSLGQGIYEQFF.